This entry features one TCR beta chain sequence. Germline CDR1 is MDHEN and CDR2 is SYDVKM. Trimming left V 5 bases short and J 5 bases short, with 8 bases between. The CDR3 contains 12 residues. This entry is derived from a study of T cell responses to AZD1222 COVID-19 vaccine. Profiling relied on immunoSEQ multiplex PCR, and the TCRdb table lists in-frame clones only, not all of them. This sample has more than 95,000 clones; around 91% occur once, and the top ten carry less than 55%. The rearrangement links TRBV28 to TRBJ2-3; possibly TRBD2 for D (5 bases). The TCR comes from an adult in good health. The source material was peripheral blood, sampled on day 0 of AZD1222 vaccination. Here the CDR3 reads CASSRSGDTQYF. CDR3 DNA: TGTGCCAGCAGTAGGAGCGGAGATACGCAGTATTTT. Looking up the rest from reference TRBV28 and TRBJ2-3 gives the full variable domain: DVKVTQSSRYLVKRTGEKVFLECVQDMDHENMFWYRQDPGLGLRLIYFSYDVKMKEKGDIPEGYSVSREKKERFSLILESASTNQTSMYLCASSRSGDTQYFGPGTRLTVL.